The 10 T cell receptor beta chains presented below share a single source sample, sequenced in a study of T cells in Graves' hyperthyroidism and ophthalmopathy. Researchers amplified the TCR beta CDR3 regions from RNA transcripts. Researchers ran a first-round RT-PCR on the TCR CDR3 using the HTBI primer set. TCRdb independently ran MiXCR on the multiplex PCR reads; one entry per CDR3 protein. The table records 650,000 to 700,000 distinct CDR3 sequences, 17% of them present only once. The sample was blood. The receptors come from a man aged 45-65 years with Graves' hyperthyroidism.

This chain uses TRBV15 with TRBJ2-7; unclear D gene. The CDR3 is 12 amino acids. Germline lookup yields CDR1 LNHNV and CDR2 YYDKDF (reference sequence). Trimming pared 1 base from V and 6 bases from J, leaving 7 bases between. The CDR3 reads CATSRGEGEQYF. CDR3 in DNA: TGTGCCACCAGCAGAGGTGAAGGCGAGCAGTACTTC.

The table lists this clonotype with many counts. This sequence joins TRBV11-2 and TRBJ2-1; D is uncertain. Per the germline V gene, CDR1 is SGHAT and CDR2 is FQNNGV. V lost 0 bases and J lost 0, with 9 bases in between. The CDR3 length is 16 residues. The DNA for the CDR3 is TGTGCCAGCAGCTTAGATCGCCAAAGCTCCTACAATGAGCAGTTCTTC. Protein: CASSLDRQSSYNEQFF.

This rearrangement joins TRBV5-5 to TRBJ1-2; D gene unclear. Trimming shortened V by 0 bases and J by 0 bases, and 15 bases separated the two germline ends. Germline V gives CDR1 SGHKS, CDR2 YYEKEE (reference sequence). The CDR3 totals 17 residues. The CDR3 sequence is CASSLVQGGSTNYGYTF. The DNA for the CDR3 is TGTGCCAGCAGCTTGGTTCAAGGTGGTTCCACTAACTATGGCTACACCTTC.

For this clonotype: At one of its ends the junction is not consistent with the germline gene, which may arise from a read error. The chain's CDR3 is CASSIRWTGVDEQHF. The CDR3, as DNA: TGTGCCAGCAGCATACGCTGGACAGGGGTAGACGAGCAGCACTTC. The rearrangement uses TRBV7-2 and TRBJ2-7; 9 nucleotides align to TRBD1. Germline CDR1 and CDR2: SGHTA and FQGNSA. CDR3 length: 15 amino acids.

This clonotype appeared many times. The chain has TRBV10-3 and TRBJ1-6; 10 bases are a match to TRBD1. Germline V gene lookup returns CDR1 ENHRY and CDR2 SYGVKD. V was clipped by 2 bases and J by 9 bases; unmatched bases: 7. This CDR3 is 16 amino acids long. In nucleotides, the CDR3 is TGTGCCATCAGTGAGGAGATGACAGGGGGCGCTTCACCCCTCCACTTT. Its translation: CAISEEMTGGASPLHF.

To note about this clonotype: This could be a read error, since a much larger clone is one nucleotide away. The conserved closing phenylalanine or tryptophan is absent in this CDR3, likely reflecting a read error. V usage is TRBV10-3 and J usage is TRBJ1-2; 7 bases map to TRBD1. Trimming at V came to 4 bases and at J to 5 bases, leaving 16 bases not matched to a gene. The CDR3 consists of 17 residues. Germline-derived CDR1 and CDR2 are ENHRY and SYGVKD. The CDR3 DNA reads TGTGCCATCAGTGGGTGGGACAGCTCCCCTCGAGAGTATGGCTACACCCTC. It yields the protein CAISGWDSSPREYGYTL.

This clonotype has a count of ten or more. The rearrangement joins TRBV5-5 to TRBJ2-7; TRBD1 aligns across 9 bases. CDR1 is SGHKS and CDR2 is YYEKEE in the germline V gene (reference sequence). Germline trimming cut 4 bases from V and 6 bases from J; bases unmatched to any gene: 8. The CDR3 is 14 amino acids. The CDR3 loop is CASSTGQGVLEQYF. The CDR3 DNA reads TGTGCCAGCAGCACGGGACAGGGAGTTCTCGAGCAGTACTTC.

In this sample, this clonotype turned up many times. V and J are TRBV28 and TRBJ2-1; tentatively, D is TRBD2 (6 bases). From germline, CDR1 is MDHEN and CDR2 SYDVKM. This CDR3 has 15 amino acids. Deletions cut 2 bases from V and 4 bases from J, with 12 bases between. The CDR3 DNA is TGTGCCAGCAGTTTACCGGGACTGGTTTACAATGAGCAGTTCTTC. This encodes CASSLPGLVYNEQFF.

This clonotype was seen ten or more times. The genes are TRBV28 and TRBJ2-5, with no clear D. The V end was cut by 8 bases, the J end by 4 bases, with 5 bases between. The CDR3 extends over 10 amino acids. Per germline, CDR1 MDHEN and CDR2 SYDVKM. As DNA, the CDR3 is TGTGCCAGCCAGAGAGAGACCCAGTACTTC. Protein: CASQRETQYF. Full variable domain (remainder filled in from reference TRBV28 and TRBJ2-5): DVKVTQSSRYLVKRTGEKVFLECVQDMDHENMFWYRQDPGLGLRLIYFSYDVKMKEKGDIPEGYSVSREKKERFSLILESASTNQTSMYLCASQRETQYFGPGTRLLVL.

The table lists this clonotype with many counts. The J gene is TRBJ2-1, the V gene TRBV11-2; D gene unclear. Between the trimmed V and J ends, which lost 0 bases and 9 bases, there was a span of 9 bases. Germline V gene data show CDR1 as SGHAT and CDR2 as FQNNGV. This CDR3 contains 13 residues. The CDR3 coding sequence is TGTGCCAGCAGCTTAGAATGGGGTGCTGAGCAGTTCTTC. Residues: CASSLEWGAEQFF.